One TCR beta chain is described in this entry. These data are taken from a study of OX40 agonist ivuxolimab in advanced cancers. Autoimmune disease history or systemic immunosuppression meant exclusion. Clones were read by immunoSEQ multiplex PCR, and TCRdb kept only the in-frame ones, dropping some. There are about 6,700 clones in the sample; 94% occur only once, and about an eighth lies in the top ten. CDR1 is GTSNPN, CDR2 SVGIG, per germline (reference sequence). Between the trimmed V and J ends, which lost 5 bases and 4 bases, there was a span of 12 bases. The CDR3 runs 12 residues. The rearrangement links TRBV30 to TRBJ2-7, with a possible D match to TRBD2 (5 bases). The sample consisted of CD4+ or CD8+ T cells sorted from blood, taken in a trial of the OX40 agonist ivuxolimab. The source of this sequence is an adult with an advanced solid tumor such as melanoma, head and neck, liver or kidney cancer. The CDR3 region has the DNA TGTGCCTGGGGGATACGGGGTTACGAGCAGTACTTC. Translating it yields CAWGIRGYEQYF.